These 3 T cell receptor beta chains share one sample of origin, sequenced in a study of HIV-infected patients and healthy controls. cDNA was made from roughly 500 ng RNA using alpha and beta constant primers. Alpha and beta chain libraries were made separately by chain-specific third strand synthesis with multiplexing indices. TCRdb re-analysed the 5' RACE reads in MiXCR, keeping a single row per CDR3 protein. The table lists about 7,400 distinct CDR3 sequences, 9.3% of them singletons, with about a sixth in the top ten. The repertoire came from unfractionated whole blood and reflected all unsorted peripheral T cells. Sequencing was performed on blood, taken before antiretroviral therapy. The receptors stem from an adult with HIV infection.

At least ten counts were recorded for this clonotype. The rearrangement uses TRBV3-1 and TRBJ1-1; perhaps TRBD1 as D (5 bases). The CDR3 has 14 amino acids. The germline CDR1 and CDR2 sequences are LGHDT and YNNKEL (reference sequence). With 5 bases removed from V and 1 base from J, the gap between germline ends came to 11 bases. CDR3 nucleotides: TGTGCCAGCAGCTCCGGGACGGCGAACACTGAAGCTTTCTTT. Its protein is CASSSGTANTEAFF.

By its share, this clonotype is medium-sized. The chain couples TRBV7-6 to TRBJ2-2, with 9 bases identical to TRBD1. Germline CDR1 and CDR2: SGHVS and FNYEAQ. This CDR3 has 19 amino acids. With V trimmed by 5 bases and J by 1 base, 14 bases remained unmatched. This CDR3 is CASSPMPGTGTENTGELFF. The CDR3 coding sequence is TGTGCCAGCAGCCCGATGCCCGGGACAGGGACGGAGAACACCGGGGAGCTGTTTTTT.

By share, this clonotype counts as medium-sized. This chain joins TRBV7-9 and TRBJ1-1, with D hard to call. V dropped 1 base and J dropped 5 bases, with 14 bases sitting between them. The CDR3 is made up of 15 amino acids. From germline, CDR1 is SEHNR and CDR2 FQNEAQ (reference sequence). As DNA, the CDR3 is TGTGCCAGCAGCTTAGAAGGCGGCAGGTGGACTGAAGCTTTCTTT. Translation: CASSLEGGRWTEAFF. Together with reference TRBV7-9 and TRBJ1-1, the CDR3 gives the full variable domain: DTGVSQNPRHKITKRGQNVTFRCDPISEHNRLYWYRQTLGQGPEFLTYFQNEAQLEKSRLLSDRFSAERPKGSFSTLEIQRTEQGDSAMYLCASSLEGGRWTEAFFGQGTRLTVV.